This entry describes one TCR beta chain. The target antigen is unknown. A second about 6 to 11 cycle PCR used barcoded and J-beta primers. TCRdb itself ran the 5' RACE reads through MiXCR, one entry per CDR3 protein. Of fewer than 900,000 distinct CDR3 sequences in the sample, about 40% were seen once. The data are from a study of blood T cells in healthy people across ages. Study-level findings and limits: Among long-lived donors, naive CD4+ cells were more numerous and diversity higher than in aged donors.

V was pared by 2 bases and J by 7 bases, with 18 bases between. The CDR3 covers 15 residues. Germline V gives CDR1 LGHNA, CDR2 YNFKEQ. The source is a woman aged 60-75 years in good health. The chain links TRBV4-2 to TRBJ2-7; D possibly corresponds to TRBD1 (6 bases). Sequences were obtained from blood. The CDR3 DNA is TGTGCCAGCAGCCAACTAGGGGGAACCTACAATGAGCAGTACTTC. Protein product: CASSQLGGTYNEQYF.